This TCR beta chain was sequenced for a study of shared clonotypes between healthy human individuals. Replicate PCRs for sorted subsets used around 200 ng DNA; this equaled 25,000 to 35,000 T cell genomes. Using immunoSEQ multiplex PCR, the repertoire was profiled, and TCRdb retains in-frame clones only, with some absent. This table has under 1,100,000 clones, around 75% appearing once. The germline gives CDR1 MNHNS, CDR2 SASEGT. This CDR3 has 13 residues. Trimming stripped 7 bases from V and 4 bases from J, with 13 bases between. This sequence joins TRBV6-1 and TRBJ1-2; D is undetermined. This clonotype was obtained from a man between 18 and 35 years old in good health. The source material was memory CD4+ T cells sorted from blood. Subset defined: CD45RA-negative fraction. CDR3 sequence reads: CASILDTTYGYTF. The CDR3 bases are TGTGCCAGCATTCTAGACACGACCTATGGCTACACCTTC.